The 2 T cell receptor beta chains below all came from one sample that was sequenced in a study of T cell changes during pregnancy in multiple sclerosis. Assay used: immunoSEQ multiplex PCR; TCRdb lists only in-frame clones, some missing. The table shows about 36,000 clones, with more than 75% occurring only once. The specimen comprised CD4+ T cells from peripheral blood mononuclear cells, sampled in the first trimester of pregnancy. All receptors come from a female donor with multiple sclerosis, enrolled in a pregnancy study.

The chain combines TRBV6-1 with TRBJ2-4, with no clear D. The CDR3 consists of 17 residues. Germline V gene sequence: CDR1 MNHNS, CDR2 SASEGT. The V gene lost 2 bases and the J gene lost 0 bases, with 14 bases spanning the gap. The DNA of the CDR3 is TGTGCCAGCAGTGAAACGAGTGGTCGTTCAGCCAAAAACATTCAGTACTTC. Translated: CASSETSGRSAKNIQYF.

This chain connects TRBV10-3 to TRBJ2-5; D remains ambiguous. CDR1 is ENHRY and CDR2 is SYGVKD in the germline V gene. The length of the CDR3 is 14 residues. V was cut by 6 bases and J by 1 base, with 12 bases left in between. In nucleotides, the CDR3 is TGTGCCATCAGGACTGCCGCGGCCCAAGAGACCCAGTACTTC. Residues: CAIRTAAAQETQYF.